The text below deals with one TCR beta chain. These data come from a study of Ad26.COV2.S vaccination and SARS-CoV-2 variants. Clones were sequenced by immunoSEQ multiplex PCR, and TCRdb holds only the in-frame ones, with some missing. Of about 180,000 clones listed, approximately 90% are singletons. The CDR3 is made up of 14 amino acids. V dropped 3 bases and J dropped 8; count of bases not matched to a gene: 7. Looked up from germline, CDR1 is DFQATT and CDR2 is SNEGSKA (reference sequence). The sequencing used peripheral blood, collected after recovery from COVID-19. The receptor's source is a human donor who had recovered from COVID-19. The genes are TRBV20-1 and TRBJ2-1; 10 bases map to TRBD2. The CDR3 region has the DNA TGCAGTGCTAGTCGGCTAGCGGGAGCCGATGAGCAGTTCTTC. It yields the protein CSASRLAGADEQFF.